This TCR beta chain was observed in a study of T cells in Graves' hyperthyroidism and ophthalmopathy. Germline CDR1 is SGHVS and CDR2 is FQNEAQ. With 7 bases removed from V and 11 bases from J, the gap between germline ends came to 12 bases. This CDR3 comprises 11 residues. The source material, RNA transcripts, was used to amplify TCR beta CDR3 regions. The HTBI primer set was used in a first-round RT-PCR of the TCR CDR3. TCRdb recomputed calls from the multiplex PCR reads with MiXCR, one row per CDR3 protein. In the table there are a few hundred thousand distinct CDR3 sequences, approximately 15% of which are singletons.

The origin of this receptor is a woman aged 25-40 years with Graves' hyperthyroidism. Material: blood. The chain is built from TRBV7-8 and TRBJ2-1, with D tentatively TRBD1 or TRBD2 (7 bases each). This CDR3 reads CASTRGGQQFF. The CDR3 nucleotides read TGTGCCAGCACCAGGGGGGGGCAGCAGTTCTTC.